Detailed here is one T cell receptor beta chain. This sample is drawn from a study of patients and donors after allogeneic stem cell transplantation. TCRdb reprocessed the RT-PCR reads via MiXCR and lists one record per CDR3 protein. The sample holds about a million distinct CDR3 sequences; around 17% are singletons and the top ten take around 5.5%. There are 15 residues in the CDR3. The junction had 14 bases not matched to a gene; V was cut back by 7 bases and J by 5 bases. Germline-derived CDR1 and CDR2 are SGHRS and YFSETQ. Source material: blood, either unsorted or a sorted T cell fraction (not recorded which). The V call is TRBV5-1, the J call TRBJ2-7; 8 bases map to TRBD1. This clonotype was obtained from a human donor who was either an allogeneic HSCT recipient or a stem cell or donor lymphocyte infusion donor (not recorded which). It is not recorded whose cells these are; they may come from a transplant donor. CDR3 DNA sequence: TGCGCCAGCGCTAAGACGGGACAGGTTAACGACGAGCAGTACTTC. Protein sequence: CASAKTGQVNDEQYF.